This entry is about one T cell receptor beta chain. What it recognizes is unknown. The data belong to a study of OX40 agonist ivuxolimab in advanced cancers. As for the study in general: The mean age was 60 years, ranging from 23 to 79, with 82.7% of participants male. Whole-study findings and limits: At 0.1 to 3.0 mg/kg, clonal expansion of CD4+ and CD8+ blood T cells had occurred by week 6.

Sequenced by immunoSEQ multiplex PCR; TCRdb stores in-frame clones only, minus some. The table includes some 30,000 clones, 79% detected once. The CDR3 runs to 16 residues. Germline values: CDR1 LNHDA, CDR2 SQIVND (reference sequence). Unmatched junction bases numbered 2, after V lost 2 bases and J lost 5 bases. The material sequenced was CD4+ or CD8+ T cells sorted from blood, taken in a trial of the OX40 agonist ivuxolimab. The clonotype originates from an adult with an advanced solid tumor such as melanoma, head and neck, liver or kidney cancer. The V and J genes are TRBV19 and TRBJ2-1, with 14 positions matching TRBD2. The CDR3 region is CASSIMGLAGDNEQFF. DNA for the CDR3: TGTGCCAGTAGTATAATGGGACTAGCGGGGGACAATGAGCAGTTCTTC.